These T cell receptor beta chains were read from a single sample in a study of identical twins. Via MiXCR, TCRdb re-called the 5' RACE reads, giving one row per CDR3 protein. The sample has 420,000 or so distinct CDR3 sequences; under 20% are singletons. The sequencing sample was made of naive T cells sorted from blood. These receptor sequences come from a man between 50 and 59 years old in good health. The CDR3 runs from the conserved cysteine through the conserved F or W. The D gene is left open where the match is weak. Expanded clones are given a class, and other clones once, few, many or no size at all.

J gene	clone size	V gene	D gene	CDR3 DNA	CDR3 protein
TRBJ2-7	-	TRBV27	TRBD1	TGTGCCAGCGGCCCCGGGACAGGGATCCACGAGCAGTACTTC	CASGPGTGIHEQYF
TRBJ2-2	few	TRBV5-1	-	TGCGCCAGCAGCTTTGGGGCCGGGACAACAAACACCGGGGAGCTGTTTTTT	CASSFGAGTTNTGELFF
TRBJ2-1	-	TRBV12-3/TRBV12-4	-	TGTGCCAGCAGCCTTAGGGACCGACAAAGCTCCTACAATGAGCAGTTCTTC	CASSLRDRQSSYNEQFF
TRBJ1-3	few	TRBV3-1	-	TGTGCCAGCAGCCAAGATCGTCAAATCTCTGGAAACACCATATATTTT	CASSQDRQISGNTIYF
TRBJ2-1	-	TRBV5-5	-	TGTGCCAGCAGCTTGAAAGAAGGCTCCTACAATGAGCAGTTCTTC	CASSLKEGSYNEQFF
TRBJ2-4	many	TRBV3-1	-	TGTGCCAGCAGCCCGAATGCGTGGGGGGCGGCCAAAAACATTCAGTACTTC	CASSPNAWGAAKNIQYF
TRBJ1-1	few	TRBV30	-	TGTGCCTGGAGTGAAGAGGGATCAAGGTTAAGGGCTGAAGCTTTCTTT	CAWSEEGSRLRAEAFF
TRBJ2-7	-	TRBV7-9	TRBD2	TGTGCCAGCACCCTGGCAGGGACTAGCGGGAGGTACGAGCAGTACTTC	CASTLAGTSGRYEQYF
TRBJ2-1	many	TRBV4-1	-	TGCGCCAGCAGCCAAGAGAATGGCGGATCCTACAATGAGCAGTTCTTC	CASSQENGGSYNEQFF
TRBJ1-1	-	TRBV20-1	TRBD1	TGCAGTACCCTCACGACAGGGTCGCGGACTGAAGCTTTCTTT	CSTLTTGSRTEAFF
TRBJ2-1	many	TRBV29-1	TRBD1	TGCAGCGTTGAAGGGATACAGGGGGGCCATACGAATGAGCAGTTCTTC	CSVEGIQGGHTNEQFF
TRBJ1-6	many	TRBV20-1	-	TGCAGTGCTAGAGTTTGGGCCGGTAATAATTCACCCCTCCACTTT	CSARVWAGNNSPLHF
TRBJ2-7	few	TRBV7-2	-	TGTGCCAGCAGCCCGCGCTCGGGGACTTCCTACGAGCAGTACTTC	CASSPRSGTSYEQYF
TRBJ2-1	few	TRBV5-6	-	TGTGCCAGCAGCTTGGTTTCAGGGAGTGAGCAGTTCTTC	CASSLVSGSEQFF
TRBJ2-3	few	TRBV6-1	-	TGTGCCAGCAAATTCGGACAGTACACAGATACGCAGTATTTT	CASKFGQYTDTQYF
TRBJ1-1	few	TRBV11-2	-	TGTGCCAGCAGCCCCAAATTGAGGCCCTGGGACACTGGCACTGAAGCTTTCTTT	CASSPKLRPWDTGTEAFF
TRBJ1-2	few	TRBV6-1	TRBD1	TGTGCCAGCAGCCCCCGGGACAGGGTTTTCTATGGCTACACCTTC	CASSPRDRVFYGYTF
TRBJ2-7	few	TRBV29-1	-	TGCAGCGTTGACGACACCTACGAGCAGTACTTC	CSVDDTYEQYF
TRBJ2-3	many	TRBV7-8	-	TGTGCCAGCAGCAAAAGTCTCCCCACAGATACGCAGTATTTT	CASSKSLPTDTQYF
TRBJ2-5	many	TRBV5-1	-	TGCGCCAGCAGCTTGGAGGGGCGGGAGACCCAGTACTTC	CASSLEGRETQYF
TRBJ2-1	many	TRBV10-3	TRBD1	TGTGCCATCAGGGGACAGGGGGCGAGCTCCTACAATGAGCAGTTCTTC	CAIRGQGASSYNEQFF
TRBJ2-3	-	TRBV28	TRBD1	TGTGCCAGCAGTGCTGGGACAGGGGGTATAGATACGCAGTATTTT	CASSAGTGGIDTQYF
TRBJ1-6	-	TRBV4-3	-	TGCGCCAGCAGCCGACAAACTAATTCACCCCTCCACTTT	CASSRQTNSPLHF